This passage covers 31 T cell receptor beta chains from one sample sequenced in a study of early stage breast cancer tumors. The method was immunoSEQ multiplex PCR; TCRdb's version includes in-frame clones alone and lacks a portion of them. Counted here are approximately 6,500 clones, roughly three fifths occurring once; the ten biggest clones make up 13%. The sample comprised normal breast tissue next to the tumor. These TCRs come from a person aged 45 to 59 with breast cancer.

V and J are TRBV5-8 and TRBJ1-1; TRBD1 matches 8 bases. V gave up 4 bases and J gave up 0 bases; unmatched junction bases: 5. The CDR3 has 15 amino acids. In germline, CDR1 is SGHTS, CDR2 YDEGEE. This chain's CDR3 is CASSLGQGVNTEAFF. CDR3 nucleotide sequence: TGTGCCAGCAGCCTCGGACAGGGTGTGAACACTGAAGCTTTCTTT.

V usage is TRBV7-3 and J usage is TRBJ2-3, with D possibly called TRBD1 or TRBD2 (5 bases each). CDR1 SGHTA and CDR2 FQGTGA come from the germline V gene. Trimming removed 5 bases from V and 2 bases from J, with 14 bases in between. The CDR3 has 15 residues. CDR3 amino acids: CASSPTGTLTDTQYF. In DNA, the CDR3 is TGTGCCAGCAGCCCTACCGGGACCCTCACAGATACGCAGTATTTT.

This clone has only one observation. CDR3 DNA: TGTGCCAGCAGCCTCCACGGCGGGCCGTCCTACGAGCAGTACTTC. This codes for CASSLHGGPSYEQYF. This sequence joins TRBV11-3 and TRBJ2-7, with D maybe TRBD2 (5 bases). The ends were cut back, 5 bases at V and 1 base at J, with 15 bases in the middle. From germline, CDR1 is SGHNT and CDR2 YENEEA. CDR3 length equals 15 residues.

This clone was picked up one time. This chain joins TRBV19 and TRBJ1-5; 10 bases are a match to TRBD1. The CDR3 contains 15 residues. Trimming removed 7 bases from V and 5 bases from J; junction bases left unmatched: 8. The germline CDR1 and CDR2 sequences are LNHDA and SQIVND (reference sequence). The CDR3, as DNA: TGTGCCAGTACCTGGACAGGGGGACGATATCAGCCCCAGCATTTT. Encoded protein: CASTWTGGRYQPQHF.

The rearrangement joins TRBV5-1 to TRBJ1-1; D remains ambiguous. The CDR3 loop spans 14 amino acids. With 6 bases removed from V and 0 bases from J, the gap between germline ends came to 12 bases. Germline V gene sequence: CDR1 SGHRS, CDR2 YFSETQ. The CDR3 DNA is TGCGCCAGCACGTTGACGGCTATGAACACTGAAGCTTTCTTT. Translated, it gives CASTLTAMNTEAFF.

This sequence joins TRBV5-6 and TRBJ2-6; D is ambiguous. This CDR3 is 14 amino acids long. Deletions cut 3 bases from V and 4 bases from J, with 8 bases between. The germline V gene encodes CDR1 SGHDT and CDR2 YYEEEE. The CDR3: CASSSTRGANVLTF. The CDR3 DNA reads TGTGCCAGCAGCTCCACGAGAGGGGCCAACGTCCTGACTTTC.

The V and J genes are TRBV7-2 and TRBJ2-7; 14 bases are a match to TRBD2. Losses at the gene ends were 8 bases for V and 6 bases for J; bases not matched to a gene: 6. In germline, CDR1 is SGHTA, CDR2 FQGNSA. The CDR3 is 14 residues long. CDR3 protein: CASLPGLAGVEQYF. Here the CDR3 DNA reads TGTGCCAGCCTCCCGGGACTAGCGGGAGTCGAGCAGTACTTC.

The V gene is TRBV11-1, the J gene TRBJ2-3, with 13 positions matching TRBD2. With V trimmed by 5 bases and J by 1 base, 12 bases remained unmatched. The CDR3 consists of 19 residues. Germline-derived CDR1 and CDR2 are SGHAT and FQDESV (reference sequence). CDR3 residues: CASSPGTSGIGARTDTQYF. In DNA form, the CDR3 reads TGTGCCAGCAGCCCCGGGACTAGCGGGATAGGAGCACGCACAGATACGCAGTATTTT.

The chain has TRBV7-9 and TRBJ2-1, with TRBD2 identical over 7 bases. CDR3 length: 17 amino acids. CDR1 and CDR2 (germline): SEHNR, FQNEAQ (reference sequence). V lost 6 bases, J lost 1 base, and 12 bases stayed unmatched. The CDR3 DNA is TGTGCCAGCAGTCCTACTCCCGGGGAGGGGTCCTACAATGAGCAGTTCTTC. It encodes CASSPTPGEGSYNEQFF.

The chain joins TRBV7-8 to TRBJ2-3; D might be TRBD2 (5 bases). This CDR3 comprises 13 residues. Germline loops: CDR1 SGHVS, CDR2 FQNEAQ. V lost 5 bases and J 4 bases, leaving 10 bases between the germline ends. CDR3 nucleotide sequence: TGTGCCAGCAGCCCGGGATGGCCAGATACGCAGTATTTT. It specifies CASSPGWPDTQYF.

This clone is a singleton in its sample. J is TRBJ1-3 and V is TRBV5-1, with 7 bases aligning to TRBD1. V was clipped by 0 bases and J by 2 bases; unmatched bases: 2. Germline lookup yields CDR1 SGHRS and CDR2 YFSETQ. This CDR3 is built from 15 residues. The chain's CDR3 is CASSLAGTAGNTIYF. The CDR3 coding sequence is TGCGCCAGCAGCTTGGCAGGGACAGCTGGAAACACCATATATTTT.

The chain joins TRBV5-1 to TRBJ1-4; the D gene is possibly TRBD1 (5 bases). This CDR3 spans 15 amino acids. Germline V CDR1 and CDR2: SGHRS, YFSETQ. Trimming removed 5 bases at V and 0 bases at J, with 11 bases between. The CDR3 spells CASRGTVTTNEKLFF. In DNA form, the CDR3 reads TGCGCCAGCAGAGGGACCGTCACAACTAATGAAAAACTGTTTTTT.

The CDR3 region has the DNA TGCGCCAGCAGCCTCGTCCTGGACTCTCGAGAGACCCAGTACTTC. It translates to CASSLVLDSRETQYF. The V gene is TRBV4-1, the J gene TRBJ2-5, with a weak D call TRBD2 (5 bases). Deletions cut 4 bases from V and 4 bases from J, with 16 bases between. The CDR3 runs 15 residues. CDR1 is MGHRA, CDR2 YSYEKL, per germline.

The genes are TRBV4-3 and TRBJ2-7; TRBD1 or TRBD2 may be the D gene (6 bases each). Germline V gene lookup returns CDR1 LGHNA and CDR2 YSLEER. This CDR3 region has 14 residues. The germline V and J ends were trimmed by 1 base and 3 bases, with 10 bases remaining between them. In nucleotides, the CDR3 is TGCGCCAGCAGCCAAGGACGGGGGCGCTACGAGCAGTACTTC. Its translation: CASSQGRGRYEQYF.

The chain couples TRBV7-2 to TRBJ1-2; D might be TRBD1 (6 bases). Germline loops: CDR1 SGHTA, CDR2 FQGNSA. The CDR3 extends over 13 amino acids. The ends were cut back, 3 bases at V and 8 bases at J, with 13 bases in the middle. This chain's CDR3 is CASSFPQGGGYTF. In DNA form, the CDR3 reads TGTGCCAGCAGCTTCCCCCAAGGGGGGGGCTACACCTTC. Drawing the rest from reference TRBV7-2 and TRBJ1-2, the complete variable domain is GAGVSQSPSNKVTEKGKDVELRCDPISGHTALYWYRQSLGQGLEFLIYFQGNSAPDKSGLPSDRFSAERTGGSVSTLTIQRTQQEDSAVYLCASSFPQGGGYTFGSGTRLTVV.

By frequency in the sample, this clone is medium-sized. This chain uses TRBV14 with TRBJ1-2; D gene uncertain. This CDR3 has 13 amino acids. Germline assignment: CDR1 SGHDN and CDR2 FVKESK. Trimming took off 2 bases at V and 6 bases at J, with 10 bases between the two ends. CDR3 in DNA: TGTGCCAGCAGCCAATCCGGTCATCATGGCTACACCTTC. Its translation: CASSQSGHHGYTF.

With respect to this clone: The same CDR3 also results from other DNA sequences found in this sample. The chain uses TRBV18 and TRBJ2-5; D is undetermined. There are 12 residues in the CDR3. V dropped 2 bases and J dropped 0 bases, with 1 base sitting between them. Germline V lookup: CDR1 KGHSH, CDR2 LQKENI. The CDR3 region is CASSPYQETQYF. CDR3 coding DNA: TGTGCCAGCTCACCATACCAAGAGACCCAGTACTTC.

This clone has a handful of counts. V and J are TRBV7-3 and TRBJ2-1; D possibly corresponds to TRBD1 (6 bases). The germline V and J ends were trimmed by 2 bases and 4 bases, with 12 bases remaining between them. This CDR3 is 15 amino acids long. In germline, CDR1 is SGHTA, CDR2 FQGTGA. CDR3 DNA sequence: TGTGCCAGCAGCTTAGTAGGGGGACAATACAATGAGCAGTTCTTC. Its translation: CASSLVGGQYNEQFF. Full variable domain (missing parts from reference TRBV7-3 and TRBJ2-1): GAGVSQTPSNKVTEKGKYVELRCDPISGHTALYWYRQSLGQGPEFLIYFQGTGAADDSGLPNDRFFAVRPEGSVSTLKIQRTERGDSAVYLCASSLVGGQYNEQFFGPGTRLTVL.

This clone appeared a single time. The chain recombines TRBV7-2 with TRBJ2-7, with D possibly TRBD2 on 6 matching bases. Deletions cut 1 base from V and 0 bases from J, with 10 bases between. Germline V gene data show CDR1 as SGHTA and CDR2 as FQGNSA. This CDR3 comprises 15 residues. The CDR3 protein is CASSLDGGGSYEQYF. CDR3 bases: TGTGCCAGCAGCTTAGATGGGGGAGGCTCCTACGAGCAGTACTTC.

V usage is TRBV4-3 and J usage is TRBJ2-2, with D perhaps TRBD1 (5 bases). The V end lost 1 base, the J end lost 5 bases, and 14 bases lay between the germline ends. This CDR3 comprises 16 residues. Germline V CDR1 and CDR2: LGHNA, YSLEER. The CDR3 here is CASSQGDSQGTGELFF. CDR3 DNA: TGCGCCAGCAGCCAAGGAGACAGCCAAGGGACCGGGGAGCTGTTTTTT.

The rearrangement uses TRBV30 and TRBJ1-2; 9 positions agree with TRBD1. J lost 5 bases, V lost 8 bases, and 9 bases had no gene match. Germline V gives CDR1 GTSNPN, CDR2 SVGIG (reference sequence). CDR3 length: 13 residues. CDR3 sequence (DNA): TGTGCCATCCCTGGGACAGGGAAGTATGGCTACACCTTC. Its translation is CAIPGTGKYGYTF.

The V gene is TRBV7-3, the J gene TRBJ2-2, with TRBD2 identical over 10 bases. Germline V CDR1 and CDR2: SGHTA, FQGTGA. This CDR3 is built from 15 residues. J was trimmed by 5 bases and V by 3 bases; bases with no gene match: 3. The CDR3 DNA sequence: TGTGCCAGCAGCTTCAGCGGGAGGGGAACCGGGGAGCTGTTTTTT. Its translation: CASSFSGRGTGELFF.

The chain uses TRBV18 and TRBJ2-3; D gene uncertain. Trimming cost V 1 base and J 2 bases, with 4 bases left between them. The germline CDR1 and CDR2 sequences are KGHSH and LQKENI. The CDR3 runs 13 residues. The CDR3 sequence: CASSPLITDTQYF. The CDR3, as DNA: TGTGCCAGCTCACCACTAATCACAGATACGCAGTATTTT.

The V gene is TRBV11-3, the J gene TRBJ2-5, with 8 nucleotides matching TRBD2. The germline V gene has CDR1 SGHNT and CDR2 YENEEA. The CDR3 runs to 15 residues. J lost 5 bases, V lost 0 bases, and 5 bases had no gene match. CDR3 nucleotide sequence: TGTGCCAGCAGCTTAGACGCGGGAGGTCGGGAGACCCAGTACTTC. Its translation: CASSLDAGGRETQYF.

The chain uses TRBV11-3 and TRBJ2-5; D is possibly TRBD2 (6 bases). The V and J ends lost 10 bases and 5 bases respectively, with 17 bases between them. The CDR3 is 13 amino acids. CDR1 SGHNT and CDR2 YENEEA come from the germline V gene. DNA for the CDR3: TGTGCCACTATACCGGGAGCTGGGGAGACCCAGTACTTC. Its translation: CATIPGAGETQYF.

The chain couples TRBV7-8 to TRBJ2-3; D gene ambiguous. V lost 1 base and J 9 bases, leaving 11 bases between the germline ends. This CDR3 has 13 residues. Germline CDR1 is SGHVS and CDR2 is FQNEAQ. CDR3 sequence: CASSLDSTPTQYF. The CDR3 DNA follows: TGTGCCAGCAGCTTAGACTCAACCCCAACGCAGTATTTT.

A few counts support this clone. The rearrangement links TRBV11-2 to TRBJ1-1; a possible D gene is TRBD1 (5 bases). CDR1 and CDR2 (germline): SGHAT, FQNNGV. Trimming removed 3 bases at V and 1 base at J, with 6 bases between. CDR3 length: 13 residues. The CDR3 DNA sequence: TGTGCCAGCAGCTTTGACAGGAACACTGAAGCTTTCTTT. Translating it yields CASSFDRNTEAFF.

Regarding this clone: The junction departs from the called germline gene at one end, perhaps through a read error. V and J are TRBV14 and TRBJ2-1; D is ambiguous. Germline CDR1 SGHDN, CDR2 FVKESK. The CDR3 consists of 17 residues. CDR3 sequence (DNA): TGTGCCAGCAGCCAAGATTCGAGAACCGCCCCCTACAGTGAGCAGTTCTTC. As protein: CASSQDSRTAPYSEQFF.

This clone was detected a few times. The chain carries TRBV15 and TRBJ2-7; 7 bases line up with TRBD2. V dropped 1 base and J dropped 3; count of bases not matched to a gene: 3. The CDR3 sequence is 14 residues long. Germline lookup yields CDR1 LNHNV and CDR2 YYDKDF (reference sequence). CDR3 in amino acids: CATSRASSGYEQYF. For the CDR3, the DNA is TGTGCCACCAGCAGAGCGTCTAGCGGCTACGAGCAGTACTTC.

V gene TRBV5-8 combines with J gene TRBJ1-5; 7 nucleotides align to TRBD1. The V gene end was trimmed by 2 bases and the J gene end by 0 bases; junction bases not matched to a gene: 2. Looked up from germline, CDR1 is SGHTS and CDR2 is YDEGEE. The CDR3 spans 15 residues. In nucleotides, the CDR3 is TGTGCCAGCAGCTTACAGGGGTTTAGCAATCAGCCCCAGCATTTT. As protein: CASSLQGFSNQPQHF.

This clone was detected a few times. The chain carries TRBV5-8 and TRBJ2-1; TRBD1 matches at 9 bases. J gave up 7 bases and V 3 bases, and 8 bases lay outside the gene matches. Germline CDR1 reads SGHTS; CDR2 reads YDEGEE. This CDR3 is 15 amino acids long. The CDR3 region has the DNA TGTGCCAGCAGCTCCCACAGGGGGCTTGGAAATGAGCAGTTCTTC. Its translation: CASSSHRGLGNEQFF.